Each of the 14 T cell receptor beta chains below was sequenced from the same sample in a study of T cell responses to AZD1222 COVID-19 vaccine. Clones were sequenced by immunoSEQ multiplex PCR, and TCRdb holds only the in-frame ones, with some missing. Found here are more than 150,000 clones, over 80% of them singletons; the top ten hold 6.1%. The input for sequencing was peripheral blood, taken on day 0 of AZD1222 vaccination. Receptor source: an adult in good health.

The table lists this clone with a few counts. This chain connects TRBV6-2 or TRBV6-3 to TRBJ1-2; D is possibly TRBD1 (5 bases). Trimming cost V 2 bases and J 1 base, with 14 bases left between them. CDR3 length: 16 residues. Germline CDR1 reads MNHEY; CDR2 reads SVGEGT. The CDR3 nucleotides read TGTGCCAGCAGTTACATGGGGCGGCAGGGTAACTATGGCTACACCTTC. Protein: CASSYMGRQGNYGYTF.

The chain recombines TRBV3-1 (or the pseudogene TRBV3-2) with TRBJ2-3; 8 bases agree with TRBD2. The length of the CDR3 is 15 residues. The V segment lost 2 bases and the J segment 6 bases; nucleotides outside the gene matches: 7. Germline V CDR1 and CDR2: LGHDT, YNNKEL (reference sequence). Here the CDR3 reads CASSQPGLGVDTQYF. CDR3 in DNA: TGTGCCAGCAGCCAACCGGGACTAGGTGTGGATACGCAGTATTTT.

This chain connects TRBV4-2 to TRBJ1-6; D unresolved. CDR3 length equals 13 residues. Looked up from germline, CDR1 is LGHNA and CDR2 is YNFKEQ. V lost 1 base and J 6 bases, leaving 4 bases between the germline ends. The CDR3: CASSQGGNSPLHF. In DNA form, the CDR3 reads TGTGCCAGCAGCCAAGGGGGTAATTCACCCCTCCACTTT.

This chain links TRBV28 with TRBJ1-6, with 8 bases fitting TRBD1. Trimming at V came to 5 bases and at J to 8 bases, leaving 8 bases not matched to a gene. Germline V lookup: CDR1 MDHEN, CDR2 SYDVKM. The CDR3 is made up of 15 amino acids. CDR3 region: CASSPGTGAYSPLHF. The CDR3 DNA follows: TGTGCCAGCAGTCCCGGGACAGGCGCCTATTCACCCCTCCACTTT.

The chain carries TRBV5-8 and TRBJ1-3; D gene unclear. This CDR3 spans 15 amino acids. Germline V gene data show CDR1 as SGHTS and CDR2 as YDEGEE. V lost 2 bases, J lost 0 bases, and 9 bases lay in between. The CDR3: CASSFVSSSGNTIYF. The CDR3, as DNA: TGTGCCAGCAGCTTCGTTTCAAGCTCTGGAAACACCATATATTTT.

This CDR3 reads CASSKARVNSPLHF. CDR3 sequence (DNA): TGTGCCAGCAGTAAGGCAAGGGTAAATTCACCCCTCCACTTT. The genes are TRBV6-5 and TRBJ1-6, with unresolved D. V lost 5 bases and J 7 bases, leaving 12 bases between the germline ends. CDR1 and CDR2 (germline): MNHEY, SVGAGI. The CDR3 spans 14 residues.

V and J are TRBV21-1 and TRBJ2-7; no DNA check was done on the table's D call, TRBD2. TRBV21-1 is flagged as a pseudogene. This CDR3 has 13 residues. The CDR3 here is CANQGGTRTRQYF. As DNA, the CDR3 is TGTGCCAATCAGGGCGGGACCCGGACTAGGCAGTACTTC.

The CDR3 region is CASSTGIQRETQYF. CDR3 bases: TGCGCCAGCAGTACAGGGATCCAGCGAGAGACCCAGTACTTC. The chain joins TRBV5-1 to TRBJ2-5, with D maybe TRBD1 (6 bases). Germline V lookup: CDR1 SGHRS, CDR2 YFSETQ. The CDR3 length is 14 residues. The germline V and J ends were trimmed by 5 bases and 4 bases, with 15 bases remaining between them.

The chain has TRBV12-3 or TRBV12-4 and TRBJ1-3; D gene unclear. This CDR3 spans 13 amino acids. V dropped 6 bases and J dropped 4 bases, with 10 bases sitting between them. CDR3 in amino acids: CASSSQEGNTIYF. CDR3 DNA sequence: TGTGCCAGCAGCTCCCAGGAGGGAAACACCATATATTTT.

The CDR3: CASSLVRGTEAFF. CDR3 nucleotides: TGTGCCAGCAGTCTAGTAAGAGGGACTGAAGCTTTCTTT. The chain employs TRBV6-5 and TRBJ1-1; D not resolved. CDR1 and CDR2 from the germline V gene are MNHEY and SVGAGI. Trimming shortened V by 5 bases and J by 5 bases, and 12 bases separated the two germline ends. CDR3 length: 13 residues.

The CDR3 loop is CASSQAQTEAFF. CDR3 nucleotides: TGTGCCAGCAGCCAAGCACAAACTGAAGCTTTCTTT. The chain recombines TRBV3-1 (or the pseudogene TRBV3-2) with TRBJ1-1; D not certain. This CDR3 region has 12 residues. Trimming pared 1 base from V and 5 bases from J, leaving 5 bases between. Germline loops: CDR1 LGHDT, CDR2 YNNKEL (reference sequence).

The CDR3 DNA sequence: TGTGCCAGCAGTCCAGGACAGGGAGAGGGGGAAAAACTGTTTTTT. It encodes CASSPGQGEGEKLFF. The chain joins TRBV6-5 to TRBJ1-4, with TRBD1 matching over 8 bases. The CDR3 loop spans 15 amino acids. Germline lookup yields CDR1 MNHEY and CDR2 SVGAGI. After removal of 5 bases from V and 8 bases from J, the junction contained 10 bases not matched to a gene.

The CDR3 coding sequence is TGTGCCAGCAGGTTGAGCGGAATAACTAATGAAAAACTGTTTTTT. Amino acid sequence: CASRLSGITNEKLFF. The chain joins TRBV2 to TRBJ1-4; the D is unclear. V lost 6 bases and J 1 base, leaving 12 bases between the germline ends. The CDR3 has 15 residues. Germline V lookup: CDR1 SNHLY, CDR2 FYNNEI.

This clone was picked up a small number of times. This chain uses TRBV30 with TRBJ1-2, with 9 bases that match TRBD1. From germline, CDR1 is GTSNPN and CDR2 SVGIG (reference sequence). J lost 7 bases, V lost 4 bases, and 16 bases had no gene match. This CDR3 is built from 16 residues. CDR3 in DNA: TGTGCCTGGATAATCAGGACAGGGGCCGTAGCGTCTGGCTACACCTTC. Translated, it gives CAWIIRTGAVASGYTF.